The 23 T cell receptor beta chains listed next were all sequenced from one sample in a study of blood T cell repertoires in COVID-19. Measured with immunoSEQ multiplex PCR; TCRdb has only the in-frame clones, and not every one. The data contain roughly 87,000 clones, about 91% of them seen just once; the ten biggest clones take up 0.47%. The sequencing input was peripheral blood. These receptors all come from a man aged 55 to 70 with acute or convalescent COVID-19.

The chain links TRBV7-8 to TRBJ1-6, with D unclear. Germline V CDR1 and CDR2: SGHVS, FQNEAQ. The CDR3 loop spans 16 amino acids. V dropped 5 bases and J dropped 5 bases, with 16 bases sitting between them. The CDR3: CASSPLSIPNNSPLHF. In DNA form, the CDR3 reads TGTGCCAGCAGCCCTTTATCTATCCCGAATAATTCACCCCTCCACTTT.

The genes are TRBV29-1 and TRBJ2-7; D may be TRBD2 (5 bases). Trimming removed 4 bases from V and 2 bases from J, with 9 bases in between. This CDR3 region has 12 residues. Germline-derived CDR1 and CDR2 are SQVTM and ANQGSEA. CDR3 bases: TGCAGCGTTGTCGAGACTACCTACGAGCAGTACTTC. The encoded protein is CSVVETTYEQYF.

The chain is built from TRBV5-1 and TRBJ1-4, with 7 bases matching TRBD1. The ends lost 1 base at V and 7 bases at J; junction bases unmatched: 7. Germline assignment: CDR1 SGHRS and CDR2 YFSETQ. The CDR3 has 15 amino acids. The CDR3 DNA follows: TGCGCCAGCAGCTTGACCCAGGGGGGAATTGAAAAACTGTTTTTT. Translated: CASSLTQGGIEKLFF. Full variable domain (missing parts from reference TRBV5-1 and TRBJ1-4): KAGVTQTPRYLIKTRGQQVTLSCSPISGHRSVSWYQQTPGQGLQFLFEYFSETQRNKGNFPGRFSGRQFSNSRSEMNVSTLELGDSALYLCASSLTQGGIEKLFFGSGTQLSVL.

The chain has TRBV4-2 and TRBJ2-5; 7 nucleotides line up with TRBD2. Looked up from germline, CDR1 is LGHNA and CDR2 is YNFKEQ. V lost 0 bases and J lost 1; bases outside the gene matches: 5. This CDR3 comprises 16 residues. The CDR3 DNA reads as TGTGCCAGCAGCCAAGAATGGACTAGGGCCCAAGAGACCCAGTACTTC. This codes for CASSQEWTRAQETQYF.

The chain employs TRBV29-1 and TRBJ1-5; D is uncertain. This CDR3 comprises 14 residues. Trimming removed 5 bases at V and 0 bases at J, with 11 bases between. The germline V gene encodes CDR1 SQVTM and CDR2 ANQGSEA. The CDR3 coding sequence is TGCAGCGTTTCGGCAGGTCATAGCAATCAGCCCCAGCATTTT. It encodes CSVSAGHSNQPQHF.

This chain joins TRBV11-2 and TRBJ1-6, with a possible D match to TRBD1 (5 bases). Germline V CDR1 and CDR2: SGHAT, FQNNGV. This CDR3 is built from 15 residues. Deletions cut 4 bases from V and 3 bases from J, with 10 bases between. The CDR3 sequence is CASSSDTYYNSPLHF. The CDR3 coding sequence is TGTGCCAGCAGCTCGGACACTTACTATAATTCACCCCTCCACTTT.

This clone is a singleton in its sample. The genes are TRBV20-1 and TRBJ2-5; possibly TRBD2 for D (5 bases). Germline loops: CDR1 DFQATT, CDR2 SNEGSKA (reference sequence). This CDR3 comprises 11 residues. V lost 7 bases, J lost 5 bases, and 11 bases lay in between. The chain's CDR3 is CSVGGPETQYF. The CDR3, as DNA: TGCAGTGTCGGAGGCCCGGAGACCCAGTACTTC.

This chain's CDR3 is CASSIWGQRANYGYTF. DNA for the CDR3: TGTGCCAGTAGTATCTGGGGGCAGAGGGCGAACTATGGCTACACCTTC. The chain links TRBV19 to TRBJ1-2, with a weak D call TRBD1 (6 bases). Germline lookup yields CDR1 LNHDA and CDR2 SQIVND (reference sequence). The CDR3 sequence is 16 residues long. Trimming pared 3 bases from V and 2 bases from J, leaving 16 bases between.

The chain combines TRBV19 with TRBJ2-2; tentative D call: TRBD2 (5 bases). The germline CDR1 and CDR2 sequences are LNHDA and SQIVND (reference sequence). The CDR3 runs 16 residues. Trimming removed 3 bases from V and 5 bases from J, with 16 bases in between. CDR3 nucleotide sequence: TGTGCCAGTAGTATTGTCGGCAATAGAGGGACCGGGGAGCTGTTTTTT. Translation: CASSIVGNRGTGELFF.

V is TRBV14 and J is TRBJ2-7, with TRBD2 as a possible D gene (7 bases). Trimming shortened V by 8 bases and J by 5 bases, and 16 bases separated the two germline ends. Germline V lookup: CDR1 SGHDN, CDR2 FVKESK. The length of the CDR3 is 13 residues. The CDR3 DNA is TGTGCCAGCGCGATCAGGGAGGGGGACGAGCAGTACTTC. Amino acids: CASAIREGDEQYF.

The chain uses TRBV28 and TRBJ1-1, with D maybe TRBD1 (6 bases). Looked up from germline, CDR1 is MDHEN and CDR2 is SYDVKM. V dropped 7 bases and J dropped 2 bases, with 14 bases sitting between them. The CDR3 totals 14 residues. CDR3 loop: CASNSQGPNTEAFF. CDR3 nucleotide sequence: TGTGCCAGCAATTCTCAGGGGCCTAACACTGAAGCTTTCTTT. Supplemented by reference TRBV28 and TRBJ1-1, the full variable domain reads DVKVTQSSRYLVKRTGEKVFLECVQDMDHENMFWYRQDPGLGLRLIYFSYDVKMKEKGDIPEGYSVSREKKERFSLILESASTNQTSMYLCASNSQGPNTEAFFGQGTRLTVV.

The V call is TRBV5-6, the J call TRBJ1-2; 10 bases are a match to TRBD1. CDR3 length: 17 residues. Germline CDR1 and CDR2: SGHDT and YYEEEE. V lost 1 base, J lost 1 base, and 7 bases stayed unmatched. This chain's CDR3 is CASSLRRTGGFNYGYTF. CDR3 DNA: TGTGCCAGCAGCTTGCGCCGGACAGGGGGTTTTAACTATGGCTACACCTTC.

The V call is TRBV19, the J call TRBJ1-2, with 7 bases fitting TRBD1. J gave up 0 bases and V 7 bases, and 11 bases lay outside the gene matches. Germline values: CDR1 LNHDA, CDR2 SQIVND (reference sequence). CDR3 length: 16 amino acids. In DNA form, the CDR3 reads TGTGCCAGTATCCCGACCCACAGGGGTACTAACTATGGCTACACCTTC. Its protein product is CASIPTHRGTNYGYTF.

This clone was seen only a few times. The genes are TRBV18 and TRBJ2-7; D perhaps matches TRBD1 (5 bases). Germline V lookup: CDR1 KGHSH, CDR2 LQKENI. The CDR3 is 14 amino acids. The germline V and J ends were trimmed by 0 bases and 5 bases, with 11 bases remaining between them. This CDR3 is CASSPPSPRDEQYF. As DNA, the CDR3 is TGTGCCAGCTCACCACCGAGCCCCAGGGACGAGCAGTACTTC. Full variable domain (remainder filled in from reference TRBV18 and TRBJ2-7): NAGVMQNPRHLVRRRGQEARLRCSPMKGHSHVYWYRQLPEEGLKFMVYLQKENIIDESGMPKERFSAEFPKEGPSILRIQQVVRGDSAAYFCASSPPSPRDEQYFGPGTRLTVT.

In this sample, this clone turned up once. The genes are TRBV5-1 and TRBJ1-6; 10 bases agree with TRBD1. This CDR3 is 15 amino acids long. J lost 4 bases, V lost 7 bases, and 5 bases had no gene match. CDR1 is SGHRS and CDR2 is YFSETQ in the germline V gene. In DNA, the CDR3 is TGCGCCAGCCAACCGGGACAGGGGTATAATTCACCCCTCCACTTT. Protein product: CASQPGQGYNSPLHF.

The chain uses TRBV18 and TRBJ2-1; 7 bases map to TRBD1. Germline CDR1 KGHSH, CDR2 LQKENI. This CDR3 has 14 residues. V lost 3 bases to trimming and J lost 3 bases; unmatched junction nucleotides: 2. The CDR3 DNA sequence: TGTGCCAGCTCACCGGGACAGAGCTACAATGAGCAGTTCTTC. This gives the protein CASSPGQSYNEQFF. The full variable domain, its missing parts supplied by reference TRBV18 and TRBJ2-1, is NAGVMQNPRHLVRRRGQEARLRCSPMKGHSHVYWYRQLPEEGLKFMVYLQKENIIDESGMPKERFSAEFPKEGPSILRIQQVVRGDSAAYFCASSPGQSYNEQFFGPGTRLTVL.

The gene calls are TRBV9 and TRBJ2-1; no firm D call. The germline V gene encodes CDR1 SGDLS and CDR2 YYNGEE. This CDR3 region has 19 residues. V was clipped by 0 bases and J by 0 bases, with 19 bases between them. The CDR3 reads CASSVGPGLGKSSYNEQFF. CDR3 bases: TGTGCCAGCAGCGTAGGTCCAGGTTTGGGTAAAAGCTCCTACAATGAGCAGTTCTTC.

This CDR3 reads CASSVLAGFTGELFF. Written as DNA, the CDR3 is TGTGCCAGCAGCGTTCTAGCGGGTTTCACCGGGGAGCTGTTTTTT. The genes are TRBV9 and TRBJ2-2, with 8 bases lining up with TRBD2. Germline loops: CDR1 SGDLS, CDR2 YYNGEE. This CDR3 comprises 15 residues. The ends lost 2 bases at V and 4 bases at J; junction bases unmatched: 4.

This rearrangement joins TRBV6-6 to TRBJ1-2, with D perhaps matching TRBD1 (6 bases). The germline V gene has CDR1 MNHNY and CDR2 SVGAGI (reference sequence). Between the trimmed V and J ends, which lost 5 bases and 5 bases, there was a span of 15 bases. CDR3 length: 14 residues. The CDR3 here is CASSPQGSSYGYTF. The CDR3 coding sequence is TGTGCCAGCAGTCCCCAGGGGTCCTCATATGGCTACACCTTC.

The chain links TRBV7-9 to TRBJ1-3; D unclear. This CDR3 comprises 14 residues. Trimming removed 8 bases at V and 4 bases at J, with 15 bases between. CDR1 is SEHNR, CDR2 FQNEAQ, per germline (reference sequence). DNA of the CDR3: TGTGCCAGCGCCTTTCGGGATTACGGAAACACCATATATTTT. It encodes CASAFRDYGNTIYF.

The genes are TRBV29-1 and TRBJ1-4, with a possible D match to TRBD1 (6 bases). The germline gives CDR1 SQVTM, CDR2 ANQGSEA. The CDR3 is 12 amino acids. Trimming took 4 bases from V and 13 from J, leaving 16 bases between them. CDR3: CSVAEVQGSLFF. In DNA, the CDR3 is TGCAGCGTTGCCGAGGTTCAGGGGTCACTGTTTTTT.

This clone was seen just once. V is TRBV27 and J is TRBJ1-3; 8 positions agree with TRBD1. From germline, CDR1 is MNHEY and CDR2 SMNVEV (reference sequence). This CDR3 is built from 16 residues. J gave up 2 bases and V 5 bases, and 8 bases lay outside the gene matches. The CDR3 protein is CASSPGQGDPGNTIYF. The CDR3 DNA reads as TGTGCCAGCAGTCCAGGACAGGGAGACCCTGGAAACACCATATATTTT.

This clone appeared once. Mismatch with germline at one junction end may stem from a read error. Other DNA variants within this sample encode the same CDR3. The V call is TRBV24-1, the J call TRBJ2-2; tentatively, D is TRBD1 (5 bases). The CDR3 loop spans 13 amino acids. Per germline, CDR1 KGHDR and CDR2 SFDVKD. CDR3 protein: CATSDPGPGELFF. The CDR3 bases are TGCGCCACCAGTGACCCAGGGCCCGGGGAGCTGTTTTTT.